This record looks at one T cell receptor beta chain sequence and its context. Its antigen is as yet unknown. The sample is drawn from a study of CD8+CD57+ T cells in acquired aplastic anemia. Turning to the study itself: Across the sorted CD4+ and CD8+ cells, DNA amounts averaged 3.2 ug. Findings and limits, study-wide: Patients had roughly 31 CD8+ CDR3 sequences in common with controls (the shared set).

The CDR3 has 13 amino acids. Trimming stripped 5 bases from V and 0 bases from J, with 8 bases between. Germline loops: CDR1 SGHTA, CDR2 FQGNSA. Profiling of TCR beta VDJ combinations and CDR3 sequences used genomic DNA as template. TCRdb analysed the reads with MiXCR anew, one entry per CDR3 protein. The repertoire holds roughly 58,000 distinct CDR3 sequences, with around 55% as singletons. This clonotype was sampled from a human donor in good health, serving as a control. This chain joins TRBV7-2 and TRBJ2-7, with D hard to call. Sequencing input: sorted CD4+, CD8+, or CD8+CD57+ T cells (not recorded which) from PBMCs. The CDR3 protein is CASSPGPSYEQYF. CDR3 sequence (DNA): TGTGCCAGCAGCCCCGGGCCCTCCTACGAGCAGTACTTC.